A single sample gave rise to the 29 T cell receptor beta chains below, sequenced in a study of chemoradiotherapy in HPV16-positive cancers. The repertoire was sequenced with immunoSEQ multiplex PCR; TCRdb's copy has only in-frame clones and lacks some. The sample includes approximately 9,800 clones, 91% of them seen just once. The source material was blood, sampled from a patient who underwent chemoradiotherapy. The origin of the receptors is a human donor with HPV-associated anogenital cancer.

V and J are TRBV30 and TRBJ2-5; either TRBD1 or TRBD2 may supply D (5 bases each). The germline V gene has CDR1 GTSNPN and CDR2 SVGIG (reference sequence). Trimming stripped 1 base from V and 6 bases from J, with 18 bases between. This CDR3 comprises 15 residues. CDR3 sequence (DNA): TGTGCCTGGAGTGGATGGGACCAAGTTACCCAGACCCAGTACTTC. Amino acids: CAWSGWDQVTQTQYF.

The rearrangement joins TRBV6-4 to TRBJ1-1; unclear D gene. The V gene's germline CDR1 is MRHNA and CDR2 SNTAGT. With 4 bases removed from V and 3 bases from J, the gap between germline ends came to 12 bases. The CDR3 covers 14 residues. CDR3 residues: CASSVYPGYTEAFF. The DNA of the CDR3 is TGTGCCAGCAGTGTTTATCCCGGGTACACTGAAGCTTTCTTT.

Only a few counts were recorded for this clone. The chain carries TRBV2 and TRBJ2-7; D perhaps matches TRBD2 (6 bases). The CDR3 extends over 15 amino acids. Between the trimmed V and J ends, which lost 7 bases and 0 bases, there was a span of 16 bases. Germline V gives CDR1 SNHLY, CDR2 FYNNEI. In DNA, the CDR3 is TGTGCCAGCAACTGCGGTGTAGCGGACTCCTACGAGCAGTACTTC. Its protein is CASNCGVADSYEQYF.

The chain joins TRBV9 to TRBJ2-3; TRBD2 matches 14 bases. The J segment lost 2 bases and the V segment lost 4 bases, leaving 9 bases of the junction unmatched. Germline CDR1 reads SGDLS; CDR2 reads YYNGEE. CDR3 length: 18 residues. The CDR3 sequence: CASSPRLAGGPHTDTQYF. The CDR3 nucleotides are TGTGCCAGCAGCCCCAGACTAGCGGGGGGGCCCCACACAGATACGCAGTATTTT.

The chain links TRBV28 to TRBJ1-2, with 7 bases aligning to TRBD1. V shed 6 bases, J shed 3 bases, and the junction held 7 bases outside the gene matches. The CDR3 spans 14 residues. The germline CDR1 and CDR2 sequences are MDHEN and SYDVKM. CDR3 bases: TGTGCCAGCAGCACCCAGGGACAGTACTATGGCTACACCTTC. It encodes CASSTQGQYYGYTF.

J is TRBJ1-1 and V is TRBV27; 8 bases map to TRBD1. CDR1 is MNHEY and CDR2 is SMNVEV in the germline V gene (reference sequence). The CDR3 is made up of 16 amino acids. The junction had 13 bases not matched to a gene; V was cut back by 4 bases and J by 6 bases. CDR3 sequence: CASSSHSTGVLSEAFF. DNA for the CDR3: TGTGCCAGCAGTTCCCACTCGACAGGGGTCCTCTCTGAAGCTTTCTTT.

The V call is TRBV5-6, the J call TRBJ1-4; tentatively, D is TRBD1 (5 bases). V was shortened by 4 bases and J by 3 bases, with 16 bases between the two germline ends. Germline values: CDR1 SGHDT, CDR2 YYEEEE. The CDR3 extends over 16 amino acids. The chain's CDR3 is CASSLLGRGANEKLFF. In DNA form, the CDR3 reads TGTGCCAGCAGCCTTTTGGGGCGCGGAGCTAATGAAAAACTGTTTTTT.

The V call is TRBV6-6, the J call TRBJ2-7; 7 bases are a match to TRBD1. Germline assignment: CDR1 MNHNY and CDR2 SVGAGI (reference sequence). Germline trimming cut 6 bases from V and 0 bases from J; bases unmatched to any gene: 2. The CDR3 contains 13 residues. CDR3 coding DNA: TGTGCCAGCAGATCAGGGGGCTCCTACGAGCAGTACTTC. Translated: CASRSGGSYEQYF.

The rearrangement links TRBV6-4 to TRBJ2-3; 11 bases fit TRBD2. Germline V lookup: CDR1 MRHNA, CDR2 SNTAGT. The CDR3 sequence is 15 residues long. The trim removed 6 bases at V and 4 bases at J, leaving 6 bases unmatched. CDR3 amino acids: CASSLSGGVSDTQYF. In nucleotides, the CDR3 is TGTGCCAGCAGCCTTAGCGGGGGGGTCTCAGATACGCAGTATTTT.

This clone was observed a handful of times. J is TRBJ2-5 and V is TRBV4-1, with D perhaps TRBD1 (5 bases). Germline V CDR1 and CDR2: MGHRA, YSYEKL. There are 15 residues in the CDR3. The V and J ends lost 0 bases and 0 bases respectively, with 8 bases between them. CDR3 sequence (DNA): TGCGCCAGCAGCCAAGAAGTGGGGCACCAAGAGACCCAGTACTTC. Translation gives CASSQEVGHQETQYF.

This clone was detected once. The chain links TRBV5-4 to TRBJ2-3, with TRBD2 matching over 13 bases. With 0 bases clipped from V and 0 bases from J, the junction kept 7 bases outside the gene matches. The CDR3 runs 19 residues. Germline CDR1 is SGHNT and CDR2 is YYREEE (reference sequence). This chain's CDR3 is CASSLGGLAGDISTDTQYF. CDR3 sequence (DNA): TGTGCCAGCAGCTTGGGAGGACTAGCGGGGGATATTAGCACAGATACGCAGTATTTT.

This chain joins TRBV29-1 and TRBJ2-1; D ambiguous. Germline CDR1 reads SQVTM; CDR2 reads ANQGSEA. V was shortened by 6 bases and J by 0 bases, with 9 bases between the two germline ends. The CDR3 spans 13 residues. CDR3 amino acids: CSVDPSSYNEQFF. CDR3 DNA: TGCAGCGTGGATCCGAGCTCCTACAATGAGCAGTTCTTC.

The rearrangement uses TRBV5-4 and TRBJ1-2, with D maybe TRBD1 (5 bases). The germline gives CDR1 SGHNT, CDR2 YYREEE (reference sequence). The CDR3 runs to 12 residues. V was clipped by 1 base and J by 8 bases, with 9 bases between them. CDR3 protein: CASSLLKGGYTF. In DNA form, the CDR3 reads TGTGCCAGCAGCTTGCTTAAGGGGGGCTACACCTTC.

As DNA, the CDR3 is TGTGCCTGGACTCCCTCAGGCGACGAGCAGTACTTC. This gives the protein CAWTPSGDEQYF. The chain has TRBV30 and TRBJ2-7; D gene unclear. Germline lookup yields CDR1 GTSNPN and CDR2 SVGIG (reference sequence). Trimming removed 4 bases from V and 5 bases from J, with 12 bases in between. CDR3 length: 12 amino acids.

The chain is built from TRBV5-1 and TRBJ1-1, with a weak D call TRBD1 (5 bases). Germline CDR1 SGHRS, CDR2 YFSETQ. V shed 3 bases and J shed 0 bases, with 9 bases lying between them. The CDR3 consists of 14 residues. The CDR3 region is CASSYGGLNTEAFF. The CDR3 DNA reads TGCGCCAGCAGCTACGGGGGTTTGAACACTGAAGCTTTCTTT.

The V gene is TRBV5-5, the J gene TRBJ1-2; D unresolved. Germline V gene sequence: CDR1 SGHKS, CDR2 YYEKEE (reference sequence). CDR3 length: 17 amino acids. Trimming cost V 6 bases and J 0 bases, with 21 bases left between them. The CDR3 protein is CASTLGGRSEANYGYTF. In DNA, the CDR3 is TGTGCCAGCACCCTGGGAGGTCGGTCAGAAGCTAACTATGGCTACACCTTC.

This clone has only one observation. The chain combines TRBV6-5 with TRBJ2-2, with 7 bases identical to TRBD2. V gave up 2 bases and J gave up 7 bases; unmatched junction bases: 4. The germline V gene has CDR1 MNHEY and CDR2 SVGAGI. The CDR3 is 14 amino acids. CDR3 bases: TGTGCCAGCAGTTACGGGGGGGGTTTCGGGGAGCTGTTTTTT. Translation gives CASSYGGGFGELFF.

The chain carries TRBV29-1 and TRBJ1-1; 9 bases map to TRBD1. V gave up 1 base and J gave up 10 bases; unmatched junction bases: 7. The V gene's germline CDR1 is SQVTM and CDR2 ANQGSEA. This CDR3 contains 13 residues. The CDR3 bases are TGCAGCGTTGAAGCCGACAGGGGGGGGAGAGCTTTCTTT. Translation gives CSVEADRGGRAFF.

The gene calls are TRBV19 and TRBJ2-7; the D gene could be TRBD1 or TRBD2 (5 bases each). The germline V gene has CDR1 LNHDA and CDR2 SQIVND (reference sequence). There are 17 residues in the CDR3. V gave up 3 bases and J gave up 2 bases, with 20 bases separating them. The CDR3: CASSIRRDRDVAYEQYF. The CDR3 DNA sequence: TGTGCCAGTAGTATTCGCCGAGACCGGGACGTAGCCTACGAGCAGTACTTC.

The DNA for the CDR3 is TGTGCCATCAGTGAGTGGGGGGCTGGGGATGAGCAGTTCTTC. The encoded protein is CAISEWGAGDEQFF. J is TRBJ2-1 and V is TRBV10-3; the D call may be TRBD1 or TRBD2 (6 bases each). The germline CDR1 and CDR2 sequences are ENHRY and SYGVKD. The V end was cut by 1 base, the J end by 8 bases, with 12 bases between. The CDR3 has 14 amino acids.

The chain links TRBV6-1 to TRBJ1-2; TRBD1 matches 7 bases. Germline CDR1 and CDR2: MNHNS and SASEGT. Trimming at V came to 10 bases and at J to 7 bases, leaving 9 bases not matched to a gene. The CDR3 covers 12 residues. The CDR3 bases are TGTGCCACCCGGGAAGGGGGCCGTGGCTACACCTTC. It specifies CATREGGRGYTF.

The gene calls are TRBV7-9 and TRBJ2-2; the match to TRBD2 covers 9 bases. Germline loops: CDR1 SEHNR, CDR2 FQNEAQ (reference sequence). The J segment lost 2 bases and the V segment lost 1 base, leaving 11 bases of the junction unmatched. This CDR3 has 19 amino acids. CDR3 in DNA: TGTGCCAGCAGCTTAGTAGCGGGGGCCGACCAAACTAACACCGGGGAGCTGTTTTTT. The encoded protein is CASSLVAGADQTNTGELFF.

This clone was counted between two and nine times. Here the CDR3 reads CASSLGQNPDYGYTF. In DNA form, the CDR3 reads TGCGCCAGCAGCTTGGGACAAAACCCGGACTATGGCTACACCTTC. This chain joins TRBV5-1 and TRBJ1-2, with D unclear. Per germline, CDR1 SGHRS and CDR2 YFSETQ. Trimming stripped 0 bases from V and 3 bases from J, with 12 bases between. CDR3 length: 15 amino acids.

The chain combines TRBV13 with TRBJ1-2; 7 bases agree with TRBD1. CDR1 is PRHDT, CDR2 FYEKMQ, per germline (reference sequence). The CDR3 spans 16 residues. Trimming took 2 bases from V and 3 from J; bases not matched to a gene: 9. The CDR3 nucleotides read TGTGCCAGCAGCTTAACCCGAGAACAGGGGTACTATGGCTACACCTTC. It codes for CASSLTREQGYYGYTF.

The chain recombines TRBV5-1 with TRBJ1-1; TRBD1 matches 7 bases. Trimming at V came to 5 bases and at J to 8 bases, leaving 9 bases not matched to a gene. Germline lookup yields CDR1 SGHRS and CDR2 YFSETQ. The CDR3 length is 13 residues. The CDR3 reads CASSVQGSREAFF. The CDR3, as DNA: TGCGCCAGCAGTGTACAGGGGAGTAGGGAAGCTTTCTTT.

The rearrangement links TRBV5-6 to TRBJ1-1; possible D gene TRBD1, 6 bases. Deletions cut 1 base from V and 0 bases from J, with 13 bases between. Germline values: CDR1 SGHDT, CDR2 YYEEEE. The CDR3 is 16 residues long. In nucleotides, the CDR3 is TGTGCCAGCAGCTTGAGGGGGGGAGACCTGAACACTGAAGCTTTCTTT. Its protein product is CASSLRGGDLNTEAFF.

This clone was seen just once. The CDR3: CASSALVAGGRNTGELFF. CDR3 nucleotide sequence: TGTGCCAGCAGTGCTTTGGTAGCGGGGGGCCGAAACACCGGGGAGCTGTTTTTT. This chain links TRBV6-1 with TRBJ2-2; 10 nucleotides match TRBD2. This CDR3 region has 18 residues. The V gene end was trimmed by 4 bases and the J gene end by 2 bases; junction bases not matched to a gene: 10. Germline V gives CDR1 MNHNS, CDR2 SASEGT.

The J gene is TRBJ2-7, the V gene TRBV7-8, with 7 bases matching TRBD2. The V gene end was trimmed by 4 bases and the J gene end by 1 base; junction bases not matched to a gene: 10. CDR3 length: 16 residues. Germline V CDR1 and CDR2: SGHVS, FQNEAQ. CDR3 loop: CASSSQVAGVSYEQYF. CDR3 DNA: TGTGCCAGCAGCTCCCAGGTTGCGGGGGTATCCTACGAGCAGTACTTC.

The chain combines TRBV7-2 with TRBJ2-3, with TRBD2 identical over 11 bases. The V and J ends lost 2 bases and 3 bases, in that order; junction bases with no gene match: 10. Germline-derived CDR1 and CDR2 are SGHTA and FQGNSA. The CDR3 runs to 18 residues. The CDR3 protein is CASSLYGLAGGPTDTQYF. The CDR3 bases are TGTGCCAGCAGCTTATACGGTTTAGCGGGGGGGCCGACAGATACGCAGTATTTT.